This T cell receptor beta chain was obtained from a study of T cell responses to AZD1222 COVID-19 vaccine. Study summary: Pooling was applied to second doses at about 4 or about 12 weeks.

The method was immunoSEQ multiplex PCR; TCRdb's version includes in-frame clones alone and lacks a portion of them. The table includes roughly 160,000 clones, 80% to 95% detected once. Looked up from germline, CDR1 is LNHDA and CDR2 is SQIVND (reference sequence). CDR3 length: 14 residues. Trimming removed 3 bases from V and 2 bases from J, with 7 bases in between. This clone was detected only once. This chain joins TRBV19 and TRBJ1-4; D remains ambiguous. Sequenced here: peripheral blood, sampled on day 0 of AZD1222 vaccination. The sequence came from an adult in good health. DNA of the CDR3: TGTGCCAGTAGTATTCGCGGGACTAATGAAAAACTGTTTTTT. As protein: CASSIRGTNEKLFF.